Here is one TCR beta chain with its context. CDR3 size: 16 residues. Germline V gene lookup returns CDR1 ENHRY and CDR2 SYGVKD. Unmatched junction bases numbered 9, after V lost 3 bases and J lost 3 bases. The record originates from a study of blood T cell repertoires in COVID-19. The wider study: COVID-19 samples from acute and convalescent phases originated in the United States, Italy and Spain. T cells, B-cell-depleted T cells, or PBMCs provided the cDNA or gDNA that served as material.

Methods used by the authors: It was from reference gene primer amplification that nucleated cell counts were estimated. The protocol was immunoSEQ multiplex PCR, while the TCRdb copy is restricted to in-frame clones and leaves out a portion. V, J and clone size are those of that table, while D and trimming were read from the DNA. In the table there are 90,000 or so clones, about 90% of which are singletons. This TCR was recovered from a human donor in a cohort sampled during active COVID-19. The rearrangement uses TRBV10-3 and TRBJ2-7; 9 positions match TRBD2. The sample was peripheral blood. The CDR3 sequence is CAISDVRSGGYYEQYF. The CDR3 DNA follows: TGTGCCATCAGTGATGTTCGTAGCGGGGGTTACTACGAGCAGTACTTC.